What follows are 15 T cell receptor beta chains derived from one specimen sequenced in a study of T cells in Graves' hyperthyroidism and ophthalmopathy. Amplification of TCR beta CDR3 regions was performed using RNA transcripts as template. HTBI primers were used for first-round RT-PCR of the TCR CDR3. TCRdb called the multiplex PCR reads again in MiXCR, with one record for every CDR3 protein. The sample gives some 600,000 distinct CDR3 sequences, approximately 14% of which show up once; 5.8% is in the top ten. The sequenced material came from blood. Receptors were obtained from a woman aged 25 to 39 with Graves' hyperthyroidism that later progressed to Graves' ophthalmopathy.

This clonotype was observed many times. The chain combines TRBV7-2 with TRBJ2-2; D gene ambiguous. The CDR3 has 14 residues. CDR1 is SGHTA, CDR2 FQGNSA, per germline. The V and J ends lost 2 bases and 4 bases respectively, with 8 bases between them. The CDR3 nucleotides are TGTGCCAGCAGCTTAAAGAGGAGCACCGGGGAGCTGTTTTTT. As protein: CASSLKRSTGELFF.

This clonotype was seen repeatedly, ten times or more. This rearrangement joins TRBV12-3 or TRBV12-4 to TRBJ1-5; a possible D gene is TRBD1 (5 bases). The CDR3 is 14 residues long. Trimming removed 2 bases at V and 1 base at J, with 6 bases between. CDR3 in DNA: TGTGCCAGCAGTTTATGGGACAGCAATCAGCCCCAGCATTTT. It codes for CASSLWDSNQPQHF.

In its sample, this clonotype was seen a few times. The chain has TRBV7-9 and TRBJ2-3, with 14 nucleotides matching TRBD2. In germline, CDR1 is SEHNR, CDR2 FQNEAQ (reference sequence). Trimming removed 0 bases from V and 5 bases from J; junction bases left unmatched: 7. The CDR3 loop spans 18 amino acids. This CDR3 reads CASSLAGLAGVDLDTQYF. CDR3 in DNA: TGTGCCAGCAGCTTAGCGGGACTAGCGGGAGTCGACCTAGATACGCAGTATTTT.

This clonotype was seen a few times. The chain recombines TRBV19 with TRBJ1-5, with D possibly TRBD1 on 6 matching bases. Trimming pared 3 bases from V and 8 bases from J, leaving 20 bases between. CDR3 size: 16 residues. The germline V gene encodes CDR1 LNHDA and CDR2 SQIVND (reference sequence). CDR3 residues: CASSMGGTGGREPQHF. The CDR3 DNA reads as TGTGCCAGTAGTATGGGGGGCACGGGGGGTCGCGAGCCCCAGCATTTT.

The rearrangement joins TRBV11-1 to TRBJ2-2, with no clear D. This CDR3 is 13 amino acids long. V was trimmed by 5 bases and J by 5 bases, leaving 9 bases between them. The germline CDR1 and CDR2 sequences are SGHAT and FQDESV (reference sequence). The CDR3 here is CASSGIQTGELFF. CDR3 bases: TGTGCCAGCAGCGGGATCCAGACCGGGGAGCTGTTTTTT.

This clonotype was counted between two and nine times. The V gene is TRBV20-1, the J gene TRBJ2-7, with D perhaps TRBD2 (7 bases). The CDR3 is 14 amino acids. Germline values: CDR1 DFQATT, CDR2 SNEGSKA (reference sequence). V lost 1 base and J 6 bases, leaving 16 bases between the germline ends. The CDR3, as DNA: TGCAGTGCTAGAGGTGGGGGGGCGACGTTCGAGCAGTACTTC. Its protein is CSARGGGATFEQYF.

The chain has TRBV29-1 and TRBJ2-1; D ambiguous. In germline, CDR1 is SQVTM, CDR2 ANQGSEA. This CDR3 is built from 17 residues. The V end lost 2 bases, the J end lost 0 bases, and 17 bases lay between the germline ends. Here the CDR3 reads CSVERFDFESSYNEQFF. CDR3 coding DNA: TGCAGCGTTGAAAGGTTCGACTTCGAGAGCTCCTACAATGAGCAGTTCTTC.

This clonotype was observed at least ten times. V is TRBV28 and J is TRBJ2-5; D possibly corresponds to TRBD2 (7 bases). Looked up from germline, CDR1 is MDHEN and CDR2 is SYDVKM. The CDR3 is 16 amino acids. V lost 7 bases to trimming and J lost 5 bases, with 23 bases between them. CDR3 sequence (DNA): TGTGCCAGCACCCTAGGGGGGGGGCACTCGCGGGAGACCCAGTACTTC. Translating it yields CASTLGGGHSRETQYF.

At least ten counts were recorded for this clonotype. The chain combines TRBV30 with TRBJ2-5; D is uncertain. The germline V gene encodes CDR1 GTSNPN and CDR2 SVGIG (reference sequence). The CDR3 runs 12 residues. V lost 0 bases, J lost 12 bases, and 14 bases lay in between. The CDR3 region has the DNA TGTGCCTGGAGTGTACAACAGATGGCGGAGTACTTC. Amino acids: CAWSVQQMAEYF.

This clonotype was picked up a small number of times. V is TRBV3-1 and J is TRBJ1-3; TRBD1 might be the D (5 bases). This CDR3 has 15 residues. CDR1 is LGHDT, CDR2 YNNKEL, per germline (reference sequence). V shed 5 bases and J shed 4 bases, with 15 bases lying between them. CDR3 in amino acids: CASSSGSGIGNTIYF. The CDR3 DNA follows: TGTGCCAGCAGCTCCGGGTCAGGGATCGGAAACACCATATATTTT.

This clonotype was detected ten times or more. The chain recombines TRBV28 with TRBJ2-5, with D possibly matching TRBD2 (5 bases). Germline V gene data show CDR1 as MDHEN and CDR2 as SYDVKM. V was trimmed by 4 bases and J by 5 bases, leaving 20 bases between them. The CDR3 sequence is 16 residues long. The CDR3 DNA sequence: TGTGCCAGCAGTTACGAACCTACACGTACTAGGGAGACCCAGTACTTC. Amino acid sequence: CASSYEPTRTRETQYF.

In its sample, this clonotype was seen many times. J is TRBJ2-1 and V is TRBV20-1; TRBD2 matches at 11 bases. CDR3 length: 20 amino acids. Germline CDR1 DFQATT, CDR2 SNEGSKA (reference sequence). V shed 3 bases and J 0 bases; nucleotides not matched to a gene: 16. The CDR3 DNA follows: TGCAGTGCTAGTGGTGTTAGCGGGAGGGCGTGGGGAAGCTCCTACAATGAGCAGTTCTTC. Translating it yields CSASGVSGRAWGSSYNEQFF.

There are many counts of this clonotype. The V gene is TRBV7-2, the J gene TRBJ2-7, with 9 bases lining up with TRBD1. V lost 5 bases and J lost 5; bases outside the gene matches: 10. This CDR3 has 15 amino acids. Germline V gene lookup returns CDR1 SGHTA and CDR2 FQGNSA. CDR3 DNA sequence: TGTGCCAGCAGCCGCGCCGGGACAGGGTTCCACGAGCAGTACTTC. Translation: CASSRAGTGFHEQYF.

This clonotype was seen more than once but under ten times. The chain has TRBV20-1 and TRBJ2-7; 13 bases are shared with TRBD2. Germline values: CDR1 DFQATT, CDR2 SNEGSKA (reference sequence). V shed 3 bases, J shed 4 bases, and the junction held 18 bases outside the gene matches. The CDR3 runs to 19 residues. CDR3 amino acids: CSASGPGLAGPLSIYEQYF. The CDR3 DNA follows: TGCAGTGCTAGTGGCCCGGGACTAGCGGGACCCCTTTCCATATACGAGCAGTACTTC.

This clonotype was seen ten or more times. The DNA for the CDR3 is TGTGCCAGCGACAGTACGATGAACACTGAAGCTTTCTTT. This sequence encodes CASDSTMNTEAFF. This sequence joins TRBV28 and TRBJ1-1, with a weak D call TRBD1 (5 bases). The CDR3 covers 13 residues. Germline assignment: CDR1 MDHEN and CDR2 SYDVKM. The V end lost 8 bases, the J end lost 0 bases, and 10 bases lay between the germline ends.